The rows below give T cell receptor beta chains drawn from one sample of a study of Graves' ophthalmopathy and Graves' hyperthyroidism. TCRdb passed the multiplex PCR reads through MiXCR, listing each CDR3 protein once. The table shows 600,000 to 650,000 distinct CDR3 sequences, with over 20% occurring only once. Source material: peripheral blood. The receptors were sampled from a woman aged 18-29 years with stable Graves' hyperthyroidism. Some clones in this sample may be carry-over from other donors' samples. Each CDR3 is given with its conserved first and last residue.

J,V,CDR3
TRBJ1-1,TRBV12-3/TRBV12-4,CANRRGGNTEAFF
TRBJ2-7,TRBV10-3,CAISKEYEQYF
TRBJ2-2,TRBV6-2/TRBV6-3,CASRQSGQGAGGELSF
TRBJ2-5,TRBV6-1,CASSEVGVATQYF
TRBJ1-2,TRBV11-2,CASSPRQGLIPHGYTF
TRBJ1-2,TRBV7-9,CASSSASRHGYTF
TRBJ2-7,TRBV28,CASSFGVSEQYF
TRBJ2-7,TRBV6-2/TRBV6-3,CARSFARSYEQYF
TRBJ2-7,TRBV5-1,CASSLEWVPYEQYF
TRBJ2-5,TRBV7-2,CASSFAPSGGIQETQYF
TRBJ2-5,TRBV20-1,CSARDLSGAETQYF
TRBJ2-2,TRBV6-2/TRBV6-3,CASSPVGHTGELFF
TRBJ1-5,TRBV30,CAWSVRGGNQPQHF